This T cell receptor (beta chain) was retrieved from a study of identical twins. Notes on the study in general: Fewer insertions were carried by abundant cord blood beta clonotypes, but none was seen in memory repertoires. Among out-of-frame alpha sequences shared by twins, low generation probability occurred in excess. Zero-insertion results could be subject to partial confounding by invariant MAIT and iNKT cells.

This clonotype occurred many times. Its antigen is not identified. In every case, the donor was a healthy Caucasian. TCRdb itself ran the 5' RACE reads through MiXCR, one entry per CDR3 protein. Of approximately 680,000 distinct CDR3 sequences listed, under 8.5% are singletons. This sample also appeared in a second study, on yellow fever vaccine responses in identical twins.

The sample taken for sequencing was PBMCs. The sequence was obtained from a woman aged 18-29 years in good health.

CDR3 loop: CASSRGRRDTQYF. CDR3 in DNA: TGTGCCAGCAGCCGGGGGCGTCGAGATACGCAGTATTTT. This sequence joins TRBV12-3 or TRBV12-4 and TRBJ2-3; either TRBD1 or TRBD2 may fit D (6 bases each). This CDR3 is 13 amino acids long. Trimming cost V 6 bases and J 5 bases, with 12 bases left between them.